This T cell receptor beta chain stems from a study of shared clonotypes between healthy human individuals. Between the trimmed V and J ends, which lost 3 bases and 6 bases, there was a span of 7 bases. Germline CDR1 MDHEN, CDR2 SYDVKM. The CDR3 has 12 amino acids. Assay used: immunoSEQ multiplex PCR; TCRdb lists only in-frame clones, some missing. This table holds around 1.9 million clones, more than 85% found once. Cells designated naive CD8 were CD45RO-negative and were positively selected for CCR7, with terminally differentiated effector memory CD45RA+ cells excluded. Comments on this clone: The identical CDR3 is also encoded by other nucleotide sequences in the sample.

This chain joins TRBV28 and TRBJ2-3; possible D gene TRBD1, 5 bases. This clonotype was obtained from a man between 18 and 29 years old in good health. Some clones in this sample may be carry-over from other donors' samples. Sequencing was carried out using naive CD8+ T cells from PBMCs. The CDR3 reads CASSLGLDTQYF. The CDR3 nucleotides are TGTGCCAGCAGTTTGGGGCTGGATACGCAGTATTTT.